Each of the 28 T cell receptor beta chains below was sequenced from the same sample in a study of T cells in women clearing cervical HPV infection. Libraries were prepared by immunoSEQ multiplex PCR; TCRdb keeps only in-frame clonotypes and omits some of them. This sample's table has tens of thousands of clones. The sequenced material came from blood buffy coat. These receptors came from a woman aged 18 to 75 with a cervical HPV16 infection that either progressed to CIN3+ or cleared (not recorded which).

Comment on this clone: The read ends 3 residues shy of where the CDR3 ends; the end is completed using the germline J gene. This chain links TRBV27 with TRBJ1-6; 12 bases are a match to TRBD1. The CDR3 covers 18 residues. CDR1 MNHEY and CDR2 SMNVEV come from the germline V gene (reference sequence). Trimming cost V 2 bases and J 7 bases; bases outside gene matches: 9. The sequenced CDR3 bases are TGTGCCAGCAGTTTAGTGGGACAGGGGGCAACTACGAATTCACCC. Translating it yields CASSLVGQGATTNSP. The full CDR3 sequence reads CASSLVGQGATTNSPLHF.

For this clone: The read halts 3 residues ahead of the CDR3 end, with the missing end drawn from the germline J gene. The chain is built from TRBV20-1 and TRBJ2-1; tentatively, D is TRBD2 (5 bases). The CDR3 consists of 18 residues. The V gene's germline CDR1 is DFQATT and CDR2 SNEGSKA (reference sequence). Trimming removed 1 base from V and 4 bases from J, with 23 bases in between. The CDR3 reads CSARGPLGLGLPYNEQFF. The sequenced CDR3 bases are TGCAGTGCTAGAGGCCCCCTTGGACTCGGCTTACCTTACAATGAG.

Of note for this clone: Read coverage stops 3 residues before the CDR3 terminus; the germline J gene supplies the remainder. V usage is TRBV18 and J usage is TRBJ1-2; the D gene is possibly TRBD1 (5 bases). Germline values: CDR1 KGHSH, CDR2 LQKENI. This CDR3 contains 14 residues. The CDR3 sequence: CASSPEWLTDTYTF. CDR3 DNA (partial): TGTGCCAGCTCACCAGAGTGGTTGACAGATACC.

CDR3 protein: CASSPWTGKNSPLHF. Partial CDR3 DNA: TGTGCCAGCTCACCTTGGACAGGGAAAAATTCACCC. This chain connects TRBV18 to TRBJ1-6; 8 bases agree with TRBD1. The missing CDR3 end, 3 residues past where the read stops, is filled in from the germline J gene. The CDR3 totals 15 residues. V was pared by 3 bases and J by 7 bases, with 5 bases of the junction left unmatched. From germline, CDR1 is KGHSH and CDR2 LQKENI.

For this clone: The observed sequence ends 3 residues before the CDR3 terminus, with the missing tail filled in from the germline J gene. The J gene is TRBJ2-7, the V gene TRBV10-3; 8 positions agree with TRBD1. The CDR3 is 15 amino acids. The junction had 8 bases not matched to a gene; V was cut back by 6 bases and J by 1 base. CDR1 and CDR2 (germline): ENHRY, SYGVKD. The CDR3 sequence is CAIRSDRGLSYEQYF. The CDR3 DNA, read in part, is TGTGCCATCAGATCCGACAGGGGCCTTTCCTACGAG.

CDR3 sequence reads: CASSQVRDRNTGELFF. The CDR3 bases that were read are TGTGCCAGCAGCCAAGTCCGGGACAGAAACACCGGGGAG. The chain joins TRBV4-2 to TRBJ2-2, with 7 bases identical to TRBD1. The read ends 3 residues early relative to the CDR3; the germline J gene fills the gap. The ends lost 1 base at V and 2 bases at J; junction bases unmatched: 4. This CDR3 has 16 amino acids. Germline V gene lookup returns CDR1 LGHNA and CDR2 YNFKEQ.

The CDR3 DNA, read in part, is TGCGCCAGACGACAGGGCTCTCCCGTCTATGGC. Its translation: CARRQGSPVYG. The CDR3 as a whole reads CARRQGSPVYGYTF. The chain has TRBV5-1 and TRBJ1-2, with 7 bases that match TRBD1. The read is 3 residues too short to cover the CDR3 end, so that end is filled in from the germline J gene. Trimming cost V 8 bases and J 4 bases; bases outside gene matches: 11. The CDR3 runs 14 residues. Germline CDR1 reads SGHRS; CDR2 reads YFSETQ.

In regard to this clone: The read finishes 3 residues shy of the CDR3 end, and the germline J gene is used to complete it. The chain couples TRBV20-1 to TRBJ2-1; D unresolved. V lost 1 base, J lost 6 bases, and 16 bases lay in between. This CDR3 contains 15 residues. Germline V lookup: CDR1 DFQATT, CDR2 SNEGSKA (reference sequence). Incomplete CDR3 DNA: TGCAGTGCTAGAGGAGACACCCCGGCGAGCAATGAG. It yields the protein CSARGDTPASNE. The whole CDR3 region reads CSARGDTPASNEQFF.

This CDR3 is CASSLGTDYEQYF. The CDR3 bases that were read are TGTGCCAGCAGTCTAGGGACAGACTACGAG. This rearrangement joins TRBV5-4 to TRBJ2-7; 7 positions agree with TRBD1. The CDR3 end lies 3 residues beyond the end of the read and is filled in from the germline J gene. Germline V gene sequence: CDR1 SGHNT, CDR2 YYREEE (reference sequence). The CDR3 consists of 13 residues. J gave up 3 bases and V 5 bases, and 5 bases lay outside the gene matches. Combining the CDR3 with reference TRBV5-4 and TRBJ2-7 gives the whole variable domain ETGVTQSPTHLIKTRGQQVTLRCSSQSGHNTVSWYQQALGQGPQFIFQYYREEENGRGNFPPRFSGLQFPNYSSELNVNALELDDSALYLCASSLGTDYEQYFGPGTRLTVT.

To note about this clone: The read finishes 3 residues shy of the CDR3 end, and the germline J gene is used to complete it. This chain connects TRBV16 to TRBJ2-5; D perhaps matches TRBD1 (5 bases). CDR3 size: 14 residues. From germline, CDR1 is KGHSY and CDR2 FQNENV. V was shortened by 0 bases and J by 5 bases, with 10 bases between the two germline ends. CDR3 bases read: TGTGCCAGCAGCCAATCGAGTAGGGGCGAGACC. Protein product: CASSQSSRGET. The complete CDR3 protein is CASSQSSRGETQYF.

Incomplete CDR3 DNA: TGTGCCAGCAGCTTAGACAGGTACAATGAG. Its translation is CASSLDRYNE. From start to end, the CDR3 is CASSLDRYNEQFF. This sequence joins TRBV7-6 and TRBJ2-1, with D maybe TRBD1 (5 bases). The sequenced fragment ends 3 residues before the CDR3 boundary, so the rest is inferred from the germline J gene. The CDR3 totals 13 residues. Trimming removed 1 base at V and 4 bases at J, with 5 bases between. Germline values: CDR1 SGHVS, CDR2 FNYEAQ.

About this clone itself: The sequenced fragment ends 3 residues before the CDR3 boundary, so the rest is inferred from the germline J gene. The chain links TRBV2 to TRBJ2-5; D may be TRBD2 (5 bases). V lost 8 bases, J lost 1 base, and 17 bases lay in between. The germline CDR1 and CDR2 sequences are SNHLY and FYNNEI. The CDR3 is 15 residues long. CDR3 loop: CASGLSGAAQETQYF. CDR3 DNA (partial): TGTGCCAGCGGGCTCAGCGGAGCAGCCCAAGAGACC.

Details on this clone: The sequenced fragment ends 3 residues before the CDR3 boundary, so the rest is inferred from the germline J gene. The chain couples TRBV19 to TRBJ1-2; D may be TRBD1 (5 bases). In germline, CDR1 is LNHDA, CDR2 SQIVND (reference sequence). The CDR3 extends over 13 amino acids. CDR3 region: CASSASGLSMYTF. The DNA read from the CDR3 is TGTGCCAGTAGTGCGTCGGGACTCTCCATG.

The CDR3 is CASRGGADTQYF. The CDR3 DNA, read in part, is TGCGCCAGCAGAGGGGGGGCCGATACG. The V call is TRBV5-1, the J call TRBJ2-3; D possibly corresponds to TRBD2 (7 bases). Read data end 3 residues before the CDR3 end; the end is taken from the germline J gene. The CDR3 sequence is 12 residues long. Between the trimmed V and J ends, which lost 5 bases and 6 bases, there was a span of 10 bases. The germline CDR1 and CDR2 sequences are SGHRS and YFSETQ.

Regarding this clone: Sequencing ends 3 residues short of the CDR3 end; the germline J gene provides the rest. The V and J genes are TRBV7-9 and TRBJ2-7; D possibly corresponds to TRBD2 (6 bases). Germline V CDR1 and CDR2: SEHNR, FQNEAQ (reference sequence). V lost 11 bases to trimming and J lost 3 bases, with 17 bases between them. This CDR3 is built from 13 residues. The CDR3 reads CAAEEGSRYEQYF. CDR3 DNA (partial): TGTGCCGCGGAGGAGGGGAGTCGCTACGAG.

As for this clone: The CDR3 extends 3 residues past the end of the read, so its final part is completed from the germline J gene. The rearrangement links TRBV28 to TRBJ2-1, with 7 bases aligning to TRBD1. V shed 2 bases, J shed 5 bases, and the junction held 6 bases outside the gene matches. Germline CDR1 and CDR2: MDHEN and SYDVKM. The length of the CDR3 is 15 residues. CDR3: CASSLPTGQNNEQFF. The CDR3 bases that were read are TGTGCCAGCAGTTTACCTACGGGACAGAACAATGAG. The full variable domain, with the rest looked up from reference TRBV28 and TRBJ2-1, is DVKVTQSSRYLVKRTGEKVFLECVQDMDHENMFWYRQDPGLGLRLIYFSYDVKMKEKGDIPEGYSVSREKKERFSLILESASTNQTSMYLCASSLPTGQNNEQFFGPGTRLTVL.

With regard to this clone: The sequence runs out 3 residues before the end of the CDR3; the remainder is reconstructed from the germline J gene. The rearrangement uses TRBV5-1 and TRBJ1-6; 9 nucleotides align to TRBD1. V was clipped by 0 bases and J by 0 bases; unmatched bases: 4. Germline-derived CDR1 and CDR2 are SGHRS and YFSETQ. The CDR3 has 18 residues. CDR3: CASSLGQGVSSYNSPLHF. The sequenced part of the CDR3 DNA is TGCGCCAGCAGCTTGGGACAGGGGGTGAGCTCCTATAATTCACCC.

About this clone itself: The read halts 3 residues ahead of the CDR3 end, with the missing end drawn from the germline J gene. V and J are TRBV29-1 and TRBJ1-1; the D gene is possibly TRBD1 (6 bases). CDR3 length: 14 amino acids. Trimming took 7 bases from V and 3 from J, leaving 18 bases between them. Germline CDR1 SQVTM, CDR2 ANQGSEA. The covered CDR3 bases are TGCAGCGCTGCTGTTGGGGGCGCGTACACTGAA. Translated, it gives CSAAVGGAYTE. The entire CDR3 reads CSAAVGGAYTEAFF.

Points on this clone: The read stops 3 residues short of the end of the CDR3; the missing end is completed from the germline J gene. The chain carries TRBV28 and TRBJ2-3; 8 bases agree with TRBD2. The J segment lost 1 base and the V segment lost 6 bases, leaving 0 bases of the junction unmatched. From germline, CDR1 is MDHEN and CDR2 SYDVKM. The CDR3 runs 13 residues. Here the CDR3 reads CASRTSGTDTQYF. The part of the CDR3 DNA that was read is TGTGCCAGCAGGACTAGCGGCACAGATACG.

As concerns this clone: The read terminates 3 residues ahead of where the CDR3 ends, so the germline J gene completes it. This chain links TRBV13 with TRBJ2-7; no clear D. The CDR3 consists of 16 residues. Germline V lookup: CDR1 PRHDT, CDR2 FYEKMQ (reference sequence). V gave up 4 bases and J gave up 0 bases, with 16 bases separating them. CDR3 protein: CASSSLTELSSYEQYF. The DNA read from the CDR3 is TGTGCCAGCAGCTCGCTGACTGAACTGAGCTCCTACGAG.

As for this clone: The read ends 3 residues early relative to the CDR3; the germline J gene fills the gap. The V and J genes are TRBV7-9 and TRBJ1-2, with TRBD1 as a possible D gene (6 bases). This CDR3 has 14 residues. Germline V gene data show CDR1 as SEHNR and CDR2 as FQNEAQ (reference sequence). The CDR3 loop reads CASSPPGHLYDYTF. The CDR3 bases that were read are TGTGCCAGCAGCCCTCCGGGACACCTCTACGAC.

As to this clone: The CDR3 end lies 3 residues beyond the end of the read and is filled in from the germline J gene. The chain carries TRBV20-1 and TRBJ1-2, with D perhaps TRBD1 (5 bases). Germline V gene lookup returns CDR1 DFQATT and CDR2 SNEGSKA (reference sequence). The V gene lost 6 bases and the J gene lost 4 bases, with 9 bases spanning the gap. The CDR3 spans 11 residues. This chain's CDR3 is CSAAGRYGYTF. The covered CDR3 bases are TGCAGTGCAGCAGGGCGCTATGGC.

With regard to this clone: The sequenced fragment ends 3 residues before the CDR3 boundary, so the rest is inferred from the germline J gene. The V call is TRBV7-9, the J call TRBJ2-5; possible D gene TRBD1, 5 bases. Deletions cut 3 bases from V and 1 base from J, with 12 bases between. There are 15 residues in the CDR3. Looked up from germline, CDR1 is SEHNR and CDR2 is FQNEAQ (reference sequence). Incomplete CDR3 DNA: TGTGCCAGCAGCTTGAGTGGAAGGGGCCAAGAGACC. Protein: CASSLSGRGQET. In full, the CDR3 reads CASSLSGRGQETQYF.

The CDR3 DNA, read in part, is TGTGCCTGGAGCGGGTTAACCTACGAC. Encoded protein: CAWSGLTYD. The CDR3 in full is CAWSGLTYDYTF. The chain employs TRBV30 and TRBJ1-2, with no clear D. The read ends 3 residues shy of where the CDR3 ends; the end is completed using the germline J gene. In germline, CDR1 is GTSNPN, CDR2 SVGIG (reference sequence). The CDR3 extends over 12 amino acids.

About this clone itself: The read comes to an end 3 residues before the CDR3 does, leaving the germline J gene to fill in the end. The chain recombines TRBV7-8 with TRBJ2-7; TRBD2 agrees at 7 bases. CDR3 length: 15 residues. The ends lost 4 bases at V and 0 bases at J; junction bases unmatched: 6. Germline V gene data show CDR1 as SGHVS and CDR2 as FQNEAQ. The CDR3 spells CASSWAGGSSYEQYF. Incomplete CDR3 DNA: TGTGCCAGCAGCTGGGCCGGCGGGAGCTCCTACGAG.

On this clone: The read halts 3 residues ahead of the CDR3 end, with the missing end drawn from the germline J gene. The chain links TRBV19 to TRBJ2-7, with D possibly being TRBD1 (6 bases). This CDR3 comprises 14 residues. Trimming removed 3 bases at V and 2 bases at J, with 11 bases between. Germline CDR1 reads LNHDA; CDR2 reads SQIVND (reference sequence). The CDR3 DNA, read in part, is TGTGCCAGTAGTATCCAGGGGCCGCCCTACGAG. This sequence encodes CASSIQGPPYE. The full CDR3 sequence reads CASSIQGPPYEQYF.

Regarding this clone: The read ends 3 residues before the CDR3 terminus; that terminus is restored from the germline J gene. This chain links TRBV28 with TRBJ2-7; possibly TRBD1 for D (5 bases). The V end was cut by 6 bases, the J end by 0 bases, with 9 bases between. The CDR3 totals 13 residues. CDR1 is MDHEN, CDR2 SYDVKM, per germline. The CDR3 region is CASRDILSYEQYF. The DNA read from the CDR3 is TGTGCCAGCAGGGACATACTCTCCTACGAG.

Notes on this clone: The read falls 3 residues short of the CDR3 end, and the missing part is taken from the germline J gene. V is TRBV18 and J is TRBJ2-3, with 7 bases identical to TRBD1. After removal of 3 bases from V and 2 bases from J, the junction contained 11 bases not matched to a gene. Germline V gives CDR1 KGHSH, CDR2 LQKENI. CDR3 size: 17 residues. The CDR3 DNA, read in part, is TGTGCCAGCTCACCCGGAGTACCGACAGGGTTCACAGATACG. Translating gives CASSPGVPTGFTDT. The CDR3 in full is CASSPGVPTGFTDTQYF.